This T cell receptor (beta chain) was profiled in a study of regulatory T cells in long-lasting Graves disease. The study, taken as a whole, reports: The work looked only at peripheral blood and did not look at thyroid tissue.

As to time point: newly diagnosed GD, antithyroid drugs for less than 3 months. Generation of the TCR library employed RNA extracted from PBMCs. This clonotype was detected only a few times. Its target is not known. Researchers made TCR beta libraries by using iRepertoire HTBI primers and running Arm-PCR on CDR3 regions. Via MiXCR, TCRdb re-called the multiplex PCR reads, giving one row per CDR3 protein. The sample has approximately 540,000 distinct CDR3 sequences, more than 10% seen once. V was clipped by 4 bases and J by 5 bases, with 16 bases between them. The germline V gene has CDR1 SGDLS and CDR2 YYNGEE. This CDR3 is built from 15 residues. The same specimen was also included in a second study, on T cells in Graves' hyperthyroidism and ophthalmopathy. From that paper: TCR CDR3 underwent first-round RT-PCR with the HTBI primer set.

This TCR derives from a woman between 25 and 40 years old with Graves disease. V is TRBV9 and J is TRBJ2-4; D tentatively reads TRBD1 or TRBD2 (6 bases each). Sequencing was performed on peripheral blood mononuclear cells (PBMCs), taken at new diagnosis, from a patient treated with antithyroid drugs. CDR3 sequence (DNA): TGTGCCAGCAGCCCCTACAGGGACTGGGAAAACATTCAGTACTTC. Translated, it gives CASSPYRDWENIQYF.